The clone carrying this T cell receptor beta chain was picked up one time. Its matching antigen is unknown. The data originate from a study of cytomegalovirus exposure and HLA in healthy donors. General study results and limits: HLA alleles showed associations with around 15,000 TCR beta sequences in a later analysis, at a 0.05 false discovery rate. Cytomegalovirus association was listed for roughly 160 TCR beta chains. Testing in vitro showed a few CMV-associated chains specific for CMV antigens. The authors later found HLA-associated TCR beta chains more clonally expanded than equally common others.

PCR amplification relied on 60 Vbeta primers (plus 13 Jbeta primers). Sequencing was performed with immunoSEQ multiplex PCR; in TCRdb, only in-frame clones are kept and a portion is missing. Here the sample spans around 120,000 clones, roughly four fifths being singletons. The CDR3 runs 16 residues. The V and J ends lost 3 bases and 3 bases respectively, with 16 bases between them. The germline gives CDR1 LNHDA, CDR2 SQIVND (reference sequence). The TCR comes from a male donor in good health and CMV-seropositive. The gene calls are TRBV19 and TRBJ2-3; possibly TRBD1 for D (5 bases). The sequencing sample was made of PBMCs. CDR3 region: CASSIEATVTTDTQYF. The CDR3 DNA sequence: TGTGCCAGTAGTATTGAGGCGACAGTTACAACAGATACGCAGTATTTT.